These 2 T cell receptor beta chains were all obtained from the same sample, sequenced in a study of human T cells and chemical hapten exposure. TCRdb fed the 5' RACE reads into MiXCR, producing one record per CDR3 protein. The table includes under 150,000 distinct CDR3 sequences, more than 15% detected once. The authors' total RNA extraction used unfractionated whole blood. Every receptor here comes from a human donor in good health.

Only a few counts were recorded for this clonotype. CDR3 coding DNA: TGCGCCAGCAGTCTCGCGGGACCGAACACCGGGGAGCTGTTTTTT. It is translated as CASSLAGPNTGELFF. The rearrangement joins TRBV5-1 to TRBJ2-2, with D tentatively TRBD2 (6 bases). Per the germline V gene, CDR1 is SGHRS and CDR2 is YFSETQ. The CDR3 has 15 residues. V gave up 5 bases and J gave up 0 bases, with 11 bases separating them.

The chain joins TRBV12-3 or TRBV12-4 to TRBJ2-7, with D possibly being TRBD2 (5 bases). This CDR3 has 20 amino acids. Trimming cost V 0 bases and J 0 bases, with 24 bases left between them. CDR3 in DNA: TGTGCCAGCAGTTTAGCGCTCTTAAAAACTAGACCTCCTTTCTCCTACGAGCAGTACTTC. Its protein is CASSLALLKTRPPFSYEQYF.